The 18 T cell receptor beta chains reported below all come from one sample, sequenced in a study of blood T cell repertoires in COVID-19. Assay used: immunoSEQ multiplex PCR; TCRdb lists only in-frame clones, some missing. In the table there are under 450,000 clones, around 84% of which are singletons. Sequenced sample: peripheral blood. These receptors were collected from a human donor with acute or convalescent COVID-19. The donor label of this sample is uncertain.

The gene calls are TRBV20-1 and TRBJ1-2, with a possible D match to TRBD1 (5 bases). CDR1 and CDR2 from the germline V gene are DFQATT and SNEGSKA (reference sequence). V was clipped by 3 bases and J by 4 bases, with 9 bases between them. The CDR3 length is 12 residues. The CDR3 reads CSASEDSYGYTF. The CDR3 DNA is TGCAGTGCTAGTGAAGACAGCTATGGCTACACCTTC.

The sample holds a few counts of this clone. The gene calls are TRBV5-1 and TRBJ1-2; D remains unclear. V lost 4 bases and J lost 8, with 18 bases in between. This CDR3 has 14 amino acids. CDR1 is SGHRS and CDR2 is YFSETQ in the germline V gene. CDR3 nucleotides: TGCGCCAGCAGCGAGAGCGGGCTGCTAGGAGGCTACACCTTC. Protein sequence: CASSESGLLGGYTF.

The J gene is TRBJ2-4, the V gene TRBV27; 11 nucleotides align to TRBD2. Germline CDR1 reads MNHEY; CDR2 reads SMNVEV (reference sequence). Trimming at V came to 3 bases and at J to 0 bases, leaving 7 bases not matched to a gene. The CDR3 is 18 residues long. The CDR3 DNA sequence: TGTGCCAGCAGTTTGCGGCTAGCGGGAGGTGCAGCCAAAAACATTCAGTACTTC. Translating gives CASSLRLAGGAAKNIQYF.

The rearrangement joins TRBV6-1 to TRBJ2-4, with a possible D match to TRBD1 (6 bases). The CDR3 is 18 amino acids. Trimming cost V 0 bases and J 0 bases, with 15 bases left between them. Germline V gives CDR1 MNHNS, CDR2 SASEGT. CDR3 in amino acids: CASSEALLAGAAKNIQYF. The CDR3 region has the DNA TGTGCCAGCAGTGAAGCGCTTCTTGCAGGGGCAGCCAAAAACATTCAGTACTTC.

In DNA, the CDR3 is TGTGCCAGCAGCTGGGATCGGGGGCAGCCCCAGCATTTT. Protein: CASSWDRGQPQHF. The chain links TRBV5-4 to TRBJ1-5; a weak D match, TRBD1 (5 bases). The V gene lost 3 bases and the J gene lost 7 bases, with 11 bases spanning the gap. Germline V gives CDR1 SGHNT, CDR2 YYREEE (reference sequence). There are 13 residues in the CDR3. Full variable domain (outside the CDR3, taken from reference TRBV5-4 and TRBJ1-5): ETGVTQSPTHLIKTRGQQVTLRCSSQSGHNTVSWYQQALGQGPQFIFQYYREEENGRGNFPPRFSGLQFPNYSSELNVNALELDDSALYLCASSWDRGQPQHFGDGTRLSIL.

The chain has TRBV5-4 and TRBJ2-1; maybe TRBD1 (5 bases). CDR3 size: 14 residues. Trimming stripped 1 base from V and 4 bases from J, with 9 bases between. Germline CDR1 SGHNT, CDR2 YYREEE (reference sequence). CDR3 sequence reads: CASSLPRQYNEQFF. For the CDR3, the DNA is TGTGCCAGCAGCTTGCCCAGACAGTACAATGAGCAGTTCTTC.

The chain joins TRBV13 to TRBJ2-6, with D unresolved. Germline V CDR1 and CDR2: PRHDT, FYEKMQ (reference sequence). This CDR3 has 15 residues. The V gene lost 5 bases and the J gene lost 1 base, with 9 bases spanning the gap. CDR3: CASSPTRSGANVLTF. In DNA, the CDR3 is TGTGCCAGCAGCCCCACACGATCTGGGGCCAACGTCCTGACTTTC.

This sequence joins TRBV15 and TRBJ2-3; 8 bases are a match to TRBD2. V was pared by 2 bases and J by 3 bases, with 13 bases of the junction left unmatched. The germline V gene has CDR1 LNHNV and CDR2 YYDKDF (reference sequence). This CDR3 is built from 18 residues. In DNA form, the CDR3 reads TGTGCCACCAGCAGAACACACGGTGGGCGGGGGGTAACAGATACGCAGTATTTT. It encodes CATSRTHGGRGVTDTQYF.

CDR3 region: CASSIGQGYNSPLHF. As DNA, the CDR3 is TGCGCCAGCAGCATCGGACAGGGCTATAATTCACCCCTCCACTTT. This chain links TRBV5-1 with TRBJ1-6; TRBD1 aligns across 8 bases. V dropped 4 bases and J dropped 3; count of bases not matched to a gene: 3. This CDR3 spans 15 amino acids. CDR1 SGHRS and CDR2 YFSETQ come from the germline V gene.

This chain connects TRBV19 to TRBJ2-7; maybe TRBD1 (5 bases). Trimming shortened V by 1 base and J by 1 base, and 8 bases separated the two germline ends. In germline, CDR1 is LNHDA, CDR2 SQIVND (reference sequence). The CDR3 loop spans 14 amino acids. This CDR3 is CASSIGRQSYEQYF. The CDR3, as DNA: TGTGCCAGTAGTATAGGGCGACAGTCCTACGAGCAGTACTTC.

The gene calls are TRBV5-5 and TRBJ2-7; D is perhaps TRBD1 (6 bases). Germline values: CDR1 SGHKS, CDR2 YYEKEE (reference sequence). The length of the CDR3 is 13 residues. V was clipped by 4 bases and J by 2 bases, with 10 bases between them. DNA of the CDR3: TGTGCCAGCAGCGCCCGGACAGCCTACGAGCAGTACTTC. Protein: CASSARTAYEQYF.

This chain uses TRBV19 with TRBJ1-5; D is uncertain. The CDR3 consists of 15 residues. Germline lookup yields CDR1 LNHDA and CDR2 SQIVND (reference sequence). Deletions cut 10 bases from V and 5 bases from J, with 21 bases between. The DNA of the CDR3 is TGTGCCACTACAGCCTTTAATGGAGGTCATCAGCCCCAGCATTTT. Its protein product is CATTAFNGGHQPQHF.

V gene TRBV2 combines with J gene TRBJ2-7, with a tentative D call TRBD1 (9 bases). Germline V CDR1 and CDR2: SNHLY, FYNNEI. V shed 6 bases and J shed 3 bases, with 21 bases lying between them. The CDR3 is made up of 16 amino acids. CDR3 sequence: CASRVREGTGNYEQYF. The CDR3, as DNA: TGTGCCAGCAGAGTACGGGAGGGGACAGGGAACTACGAGCAGTACTTC.

The chain employs TRBV12-3 or TRBV12-4 and TRBJ1-2, with 9 bases that match TRBD1. CDR3 length equals 13 residues. The ends lost 4 bases at V and 4 bases at J; junction bases unmatched: 1. CDR3 loop: CASSSTGGYGYTF. The DNA for the CDR3 is TGTGCCAGCAGTTCGACAGGGGGCTATGGCTACACCTTC.

V gene TRBV7-9 combines with J gene TRBJ1-1, with TRBD1 identical over 7 bases. The CDR3 has 15 amino acids. J was trimmed by 6 bases and V by 3 bases; bases with no gene match: 10. Germline CDR1 and CDR2: SEHNR and FQNEAQ (reference sequence). The CDR3 reads CASSFATDRVPEAFF. In nucleotides, the CDR3 is TGTGCCAGCAGCTTCGCCACCGACAGGGTGCCTGAAGCTTTCTTT.

The chain joins TRBV10-3 to TRBJ1-3, with 7 positions matching TRBD1. J was trimmed by 4 bases and V by 10 bases; bases with no gene match: 10. Per germline, CDR1 ENHRY and CDR2 SYGVKD. The CDR3 sequence is 14 residues long. CDR3 protein: CATSGTVKGNTIYF. The CDR3 region has the DNA TGTGCCACATCCGGGACAGTAAAAGGAAACACCATATATTTT.

The chain couples TRBV28 to TRBJ2-3, with 7 positions matching TRBD2. V lost 6 bases, J lost 0 bases, and 0 bases stayed unmatched. Looked up from germline, CDR1 is MDHEN and CDR2 is SYDVKM. The CDR3 contains 13 residues. The CDR3 is CASSGGSTDTQYF. In nucleotides, the CDR3 is TGTGCCAGCAGCGGGGGGAGCACAGATACGCAGTATTTT. Drawing the rest from reference TRBV28 and TRBJ2-3, the complete variable domain is DVKVTQSSRYLVKRTGEKVFLECVQDMDHENMFWYRQDPGLGLRLIYFSYDVKMKEKGDIPEGYSVSREKKERFSLILESASTNQTSMYLCASSGGSTDTQYFGPGTRLTVL.

The CDR3 nucleotides are TGTGCCAGCACCAGGACAGGGGGCACTCAGCCCCAGCATTTT. Encoded protein: CASTRTGGTQPQHF. The V call is TRBV27, the J call TRBJ1-5; 11 bases agree with TRBD1. The CDR3 loop spans 14 amino acids. The trim removed 7 bases at V and 6 bases at J, leaving 5 bases unmatched. The germline gives CDR1 MNHEY, CDR2 SMNVEV (reference sequence).